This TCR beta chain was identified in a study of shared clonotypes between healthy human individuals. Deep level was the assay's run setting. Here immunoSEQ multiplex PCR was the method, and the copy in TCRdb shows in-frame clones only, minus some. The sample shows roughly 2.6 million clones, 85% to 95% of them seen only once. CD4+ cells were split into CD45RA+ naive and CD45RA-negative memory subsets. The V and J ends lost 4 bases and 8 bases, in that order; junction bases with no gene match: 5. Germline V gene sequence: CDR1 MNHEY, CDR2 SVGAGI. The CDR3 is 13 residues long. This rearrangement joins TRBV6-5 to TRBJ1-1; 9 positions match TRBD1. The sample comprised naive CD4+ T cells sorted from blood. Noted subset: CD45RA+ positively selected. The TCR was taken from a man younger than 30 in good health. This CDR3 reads CASSFITGGEAFF. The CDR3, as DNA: TGTGCCAGCAGTTTTATCACAGGGGGCGAAGCTTTCTTT.